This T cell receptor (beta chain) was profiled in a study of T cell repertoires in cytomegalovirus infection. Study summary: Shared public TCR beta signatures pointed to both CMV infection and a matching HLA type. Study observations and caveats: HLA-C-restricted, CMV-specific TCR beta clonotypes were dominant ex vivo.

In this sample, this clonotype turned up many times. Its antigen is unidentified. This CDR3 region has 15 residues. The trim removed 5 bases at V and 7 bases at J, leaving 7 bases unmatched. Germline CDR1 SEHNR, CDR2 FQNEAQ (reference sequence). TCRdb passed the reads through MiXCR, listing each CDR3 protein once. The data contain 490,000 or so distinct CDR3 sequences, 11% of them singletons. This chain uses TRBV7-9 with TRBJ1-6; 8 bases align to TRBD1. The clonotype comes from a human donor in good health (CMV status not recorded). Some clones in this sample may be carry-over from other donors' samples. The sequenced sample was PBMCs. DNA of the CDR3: TGTGCCAGCAGCCTTCGACAGGGGAGAAATTCACCCCTCCACTTT. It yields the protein CASSLRQGRNSPLHF.